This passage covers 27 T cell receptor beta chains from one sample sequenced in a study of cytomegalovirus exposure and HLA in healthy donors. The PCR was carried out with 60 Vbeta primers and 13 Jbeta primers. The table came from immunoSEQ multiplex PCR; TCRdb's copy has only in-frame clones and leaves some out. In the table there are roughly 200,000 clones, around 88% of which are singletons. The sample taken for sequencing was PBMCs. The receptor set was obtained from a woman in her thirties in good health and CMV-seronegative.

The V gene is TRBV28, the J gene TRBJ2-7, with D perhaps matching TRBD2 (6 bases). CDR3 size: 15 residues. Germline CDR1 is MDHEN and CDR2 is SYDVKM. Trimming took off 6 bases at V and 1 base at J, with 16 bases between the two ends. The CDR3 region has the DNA TGTGCCAGCAGCAGGGACTCCTCGGGGTCCTACGAGCAGTACTTC. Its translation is CASSRDSSGSYEQYF.

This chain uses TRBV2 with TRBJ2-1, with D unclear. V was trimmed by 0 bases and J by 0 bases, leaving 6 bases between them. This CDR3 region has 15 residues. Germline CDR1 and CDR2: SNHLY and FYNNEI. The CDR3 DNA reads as TGTGCCAGCAGTGAAGCTAGCCTCTCCTACAATGAGCAGTTCTTC. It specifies CASSEASLSYNEQFF.

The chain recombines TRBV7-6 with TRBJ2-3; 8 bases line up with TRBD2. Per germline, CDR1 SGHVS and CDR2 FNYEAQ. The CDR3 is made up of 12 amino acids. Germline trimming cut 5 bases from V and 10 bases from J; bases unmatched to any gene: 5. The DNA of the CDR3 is TGTGCCAGCAGCCCCACGGGGGGGGCGCAGTATTTT. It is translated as CASSPTGGAQYF.

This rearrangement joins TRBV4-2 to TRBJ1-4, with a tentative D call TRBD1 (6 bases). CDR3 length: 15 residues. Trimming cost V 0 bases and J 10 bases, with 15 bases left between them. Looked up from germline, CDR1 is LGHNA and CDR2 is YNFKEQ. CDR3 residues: CASSQENPGGGKLFF. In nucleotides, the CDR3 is TGTGCCAGCAGCCAAGAAAACCCGGGGGGCGGAAAACTGTTTTTT.

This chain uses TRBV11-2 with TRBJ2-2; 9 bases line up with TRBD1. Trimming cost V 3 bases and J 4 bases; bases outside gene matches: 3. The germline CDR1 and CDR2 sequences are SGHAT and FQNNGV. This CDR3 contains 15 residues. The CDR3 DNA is TGTGCCAGCAGCTTGACAGGGGGGCCCACCGGGGAGCTGTTTTTT. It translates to CASSLTGGPTGELFF.

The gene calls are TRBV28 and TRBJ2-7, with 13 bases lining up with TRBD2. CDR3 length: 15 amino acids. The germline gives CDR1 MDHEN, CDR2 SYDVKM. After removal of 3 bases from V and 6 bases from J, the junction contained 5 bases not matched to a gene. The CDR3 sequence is CASSLRGLAGTEQYF. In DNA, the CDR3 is TGTGCCAGCAGTTTGCGGGGACTAGCGGGAACCGAGCAGTACTTC.

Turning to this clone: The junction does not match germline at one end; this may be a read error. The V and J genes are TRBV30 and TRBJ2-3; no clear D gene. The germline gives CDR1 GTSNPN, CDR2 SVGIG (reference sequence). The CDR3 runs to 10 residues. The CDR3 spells CAWSPPGLNF. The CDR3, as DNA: TGTGCCTGGAGCCCTCCGGGTTTGAATTTT.

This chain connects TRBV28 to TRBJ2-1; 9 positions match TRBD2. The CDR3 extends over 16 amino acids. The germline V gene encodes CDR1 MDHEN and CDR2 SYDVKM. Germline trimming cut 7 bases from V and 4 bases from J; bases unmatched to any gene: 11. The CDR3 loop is CASTELAGVRYNEQFF. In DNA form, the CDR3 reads TGTGCCAGCACCGAATTAGCGGGAGTCCGTTACAATGAGCAGTTCTTC.

The CDR3 sequence is CASSSLETQYF. The CDR3 DNA sequence: TGTGCCAGCAGCTCCCTCGAGACCCAGTACTTC. V usage is TRBV11-2 and J usage is TRBJ2-5; D not certain. Germline CDR1 and CDR2: SGHAT and FQNNGV. The CDR3 extends over 11 amino acids. The V and J ends lost 4 bases and 5 bases respectively, with 5 bases between them.

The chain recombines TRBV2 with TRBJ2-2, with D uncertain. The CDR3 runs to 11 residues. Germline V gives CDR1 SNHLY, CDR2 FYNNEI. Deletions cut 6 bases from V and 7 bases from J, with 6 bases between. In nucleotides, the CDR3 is TGTGCCAGCAGACCAGACGGGGAGCTGTTTTTT. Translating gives CASRPDGELFF.

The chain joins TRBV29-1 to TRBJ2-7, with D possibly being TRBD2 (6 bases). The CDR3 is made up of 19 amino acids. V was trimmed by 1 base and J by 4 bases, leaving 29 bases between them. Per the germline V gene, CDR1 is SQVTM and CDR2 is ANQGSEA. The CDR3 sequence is CSVEGVGGNTGAMRYEQYF. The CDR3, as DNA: TGCAGCGTTGAAGGGGTCGGAGGGAATACGGGCGCGATGCGGTACGAGCAGTACTTC.

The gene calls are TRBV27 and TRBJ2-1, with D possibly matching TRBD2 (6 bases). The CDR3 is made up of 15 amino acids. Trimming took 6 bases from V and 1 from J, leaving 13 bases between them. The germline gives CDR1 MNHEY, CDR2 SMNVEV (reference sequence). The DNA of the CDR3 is TGTGCCAGCAGAACTCTGGGAGGATCCTACAATGAGCAGTTCTTC. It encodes CASRTLGGSYNEQFF.

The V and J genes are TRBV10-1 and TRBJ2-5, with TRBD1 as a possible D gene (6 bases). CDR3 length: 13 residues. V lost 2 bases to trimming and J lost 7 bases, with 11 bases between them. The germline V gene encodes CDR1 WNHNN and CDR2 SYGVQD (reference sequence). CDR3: CASSEGQIRTQYF. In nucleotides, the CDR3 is TGCGCCAGCAGTGAGGGACAGATCCGGACCCAGTACTTC.

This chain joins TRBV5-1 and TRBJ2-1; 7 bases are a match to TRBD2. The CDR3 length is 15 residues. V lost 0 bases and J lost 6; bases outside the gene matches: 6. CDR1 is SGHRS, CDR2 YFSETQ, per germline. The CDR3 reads CASSLEEGGSNEQFF. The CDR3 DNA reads TGCGCCAGCAGCTTGGAAGAGGGAGGGAGCAATGAGCAGTTCTTC.

This CDR3 reads CASSLGQGRVYQETQYF. Here the CDR3 DNA reads TGTGCCAGCAGCTTAGGACAGGGAAGGGTGTACCAAGAGACCCAGTACTTC. The V gene is TRBV7-9, the J gene TRBJ2-5; 7 positions match TRBD1. In germline, CDR1 is SEHNR, CDR2 FQNEAQ (reference sequence). The CDR3 is made up of 17 amino acids. Unmatched junction bases numbered 8, after V lost 1 base and J lost 0 bases. The variable domain in full, completed from reference TRBV7-9 and TRBJ2-5, reads DTGVSQNPRHKITKRGQNVTFRCDPISEHNRLYWYRQTLGQGPEFLTYFQNEAQLEKSRLLSDRFSAERPKGSFSTLEIQRTEQGDSAMYLCASSLGQGRVYQETQYFGPGTRLLVL.

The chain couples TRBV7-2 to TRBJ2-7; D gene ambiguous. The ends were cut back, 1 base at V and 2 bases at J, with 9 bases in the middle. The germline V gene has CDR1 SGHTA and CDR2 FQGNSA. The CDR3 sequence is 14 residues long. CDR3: CASSLEPTPYEQYF. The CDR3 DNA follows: TGTGCCAGCAGCTTAGAACCTACCCCCTACGAGCAGTACTTC.

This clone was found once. The CDR3: CASSLGAGTGREQYF. The CDR3 coding sequence is TGTGCCAGCAGCTTAGGAGCGGGGACGGGCAGAGAGCAGTACTTC. The rearrangement uses TRBV7-9 and TRBJ2-7, with TRBD2 identical over 7 bases. With 1 base clipped from V and 7 bases from J, the junction kept 10 bases outside the gene matches. This CDR3 is built from 15 residues. Germline CDR1 and CDR2: SEHNR and FQNEAQ (reference sequence).

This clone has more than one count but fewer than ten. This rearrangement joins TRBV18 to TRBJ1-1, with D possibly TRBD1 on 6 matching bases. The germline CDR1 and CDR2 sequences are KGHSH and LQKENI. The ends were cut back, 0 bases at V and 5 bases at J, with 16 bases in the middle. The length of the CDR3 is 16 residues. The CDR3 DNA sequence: TGTGCCAGCTCACCACCCACCTCCGGGGGGCGAACTGAAGCTTTCTTT. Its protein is CASSPPTSGGRTEAFF.

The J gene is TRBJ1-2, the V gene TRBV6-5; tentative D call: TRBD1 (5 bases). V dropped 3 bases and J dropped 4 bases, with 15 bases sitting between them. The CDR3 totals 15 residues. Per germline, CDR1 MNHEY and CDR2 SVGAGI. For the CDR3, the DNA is TGTGCCAGCAGTTATGGCAGGGCCACCCCCTATGGCTACACCTTC. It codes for CASSYGRATPYGYTF.

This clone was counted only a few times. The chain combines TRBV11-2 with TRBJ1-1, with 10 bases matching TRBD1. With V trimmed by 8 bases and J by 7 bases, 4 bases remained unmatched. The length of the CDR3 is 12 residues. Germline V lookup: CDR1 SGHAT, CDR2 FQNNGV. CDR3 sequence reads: CASGDRGIEAFF. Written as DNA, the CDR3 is TGTGCCAGCGGGGACAGGGGAATTGAAGCTTTCTTT.

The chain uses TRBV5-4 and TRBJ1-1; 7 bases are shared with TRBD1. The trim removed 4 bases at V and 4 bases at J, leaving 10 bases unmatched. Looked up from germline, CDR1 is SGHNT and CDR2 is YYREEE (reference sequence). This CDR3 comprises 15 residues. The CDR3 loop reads CASSTIEQGRTEAFF. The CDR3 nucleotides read TGTGCCAGCAGCACCATCGAACAGGGGCGCACTGAAGCTTTCTTT. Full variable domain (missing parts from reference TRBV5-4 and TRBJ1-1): ETGVTQSPTHLIKTRGQQVTLRCSSQSGHNTVSWYQQALGQGPQFIFQYYREEENGRGNFPPRFSGLQFPNYSSELNVNALELDDSALYLCASSTIEQGRTEAFFGQGTRLTVV.

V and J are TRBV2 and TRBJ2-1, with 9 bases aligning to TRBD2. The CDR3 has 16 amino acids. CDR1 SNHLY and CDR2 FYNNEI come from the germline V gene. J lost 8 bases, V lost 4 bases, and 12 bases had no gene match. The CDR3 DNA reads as TGTGCCAGCAGTGTGGGGCCAGGACTAGCGTTGGATGAGCAGTTCTTC. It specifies CASSVGPGLALDEQFF.

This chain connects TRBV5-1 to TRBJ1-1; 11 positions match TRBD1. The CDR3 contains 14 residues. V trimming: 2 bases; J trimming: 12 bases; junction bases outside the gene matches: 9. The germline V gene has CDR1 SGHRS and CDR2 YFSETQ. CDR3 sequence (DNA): TGCGCCAGCAGCTTTGGGGACAGGGGGTATAAGACTTTCTTT. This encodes CASSFGDRGYKTFF.

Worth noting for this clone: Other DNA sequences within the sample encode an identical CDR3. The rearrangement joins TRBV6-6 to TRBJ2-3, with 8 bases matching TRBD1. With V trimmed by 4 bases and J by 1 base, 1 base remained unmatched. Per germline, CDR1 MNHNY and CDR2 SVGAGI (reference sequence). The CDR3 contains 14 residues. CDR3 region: CASSSDRGTDTQYF. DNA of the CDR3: TGTGCCAGCAGTTCGGACAGGGGCACAGATACGCAGTATTTT.

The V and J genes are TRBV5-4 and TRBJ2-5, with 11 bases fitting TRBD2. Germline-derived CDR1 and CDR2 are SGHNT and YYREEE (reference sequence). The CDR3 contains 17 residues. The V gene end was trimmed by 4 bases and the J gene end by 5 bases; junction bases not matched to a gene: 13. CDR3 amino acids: CASSQQLAGASRETQYF. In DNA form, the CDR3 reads TGTGCCAGCAGCCAACAACTAGCGGGGGCCTCCAGGGAGACCCAGTACTTC.

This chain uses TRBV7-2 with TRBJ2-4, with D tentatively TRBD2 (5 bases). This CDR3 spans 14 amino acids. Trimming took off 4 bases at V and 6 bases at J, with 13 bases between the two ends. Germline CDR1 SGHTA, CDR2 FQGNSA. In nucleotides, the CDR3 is TGTGCCAGCAGCTCGACCGTCCGGGGAAACATTCAGTACTTC. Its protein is CASSSTVRGNIQYF.

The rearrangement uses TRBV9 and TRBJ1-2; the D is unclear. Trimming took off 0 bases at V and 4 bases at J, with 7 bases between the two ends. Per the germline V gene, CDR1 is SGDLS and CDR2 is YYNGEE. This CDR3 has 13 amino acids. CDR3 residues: CASSVGSRYGYTF. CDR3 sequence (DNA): TGTGCCAGCAGCGTAGGAAGCCGCTATGGCTACACCTTC.